This T cell receptor (beta chain) came from a study of OX40 agonist ivuxolimab in advanced cancers. The data were produced by immunoSEQ multiplex PCR, yet TCRdb's version contains in-frame clones alone and is incomplete. The data hold tens of thousands of clones, with 87% observed a single time. Study findings and constraints: Blood T cells, both CD4+ and CD8+, expanded clonally by week 6 at 0.1 to 3.0 mg/kg.

As regards this clone: Antigen: not known.

The CDR3 sequence is 15 residues long. Trimming removed 0 bases at V and 0 bases at J, with 9 bases between. The germline V gene encodes CDR1 PRHDT and CDR2 FYEKMQ (reference sequence). The rearrangement joins TRBV13 to TRBJ2-7, with unresolved D. Here the sequenced sample was CD4+ or CD8+ T cells sorted from blood, taken in a trial of the OX40 agonist ivuxolimab. The clonotype originates from an adult with an advanced solid tumor such as melanoma, head and neck, liver or kidney cancer. The DNA for the CDR3 is TGTGCCAGCAGCTTAGGCCTACGGAGCTCCTACGAGCAGTACTTC. The encoded protein is CASSLGLRSSYEQYF.